The following is a TCR beta chain sequence with its context. Its target is unknown. Data came from immunoSEQ multiplex PCR; TCRdb stores just in-frame clones and leaves some out. Counted here are tens of thousands of clones, about 74% occurring once; the ten biggest clones make up 2% to 2.5%. V was pared by 2 bases and J by 1 base, with 4 bases of the junction left unmatched. This CDR3 comprises 16 residues. Germline values: CDR1 SGHAT, CDR2 FQNNGV. These data are taken from a study of PD-1 blockade in classical Hodgkin lymphoma. Study-wide results and limits: It was among complete responders that baseline diversity resembled that of newly diagnosed patients. Repertoire differences lack defined causes, possibly disease activity or prior therapy.

Relapse was seen in all patients after autologous stem cell transplantation, and brentuximab vedotin exposure was variable. The authors purified CD4+ T cells from thawed PBMCs by magnetic negative selection. Classifying best responses yielded complete response, partial response or progressive disease. This specimen consisted of CD4+ T cells from blood, obtained at baseline. The source of this sequence is a human donor with classical Hodgkin lymphoma. V is TRBV11-2 and J is TRBJ2-2, with 7 positions matching TRBD1. The CDR3 DNA is TGTGCCAGCAGCTTATTTACAGGGGTGAACACCGGGGAGCTGTTTTTT. Its protein product is CASSLFTGVNTGELFF.